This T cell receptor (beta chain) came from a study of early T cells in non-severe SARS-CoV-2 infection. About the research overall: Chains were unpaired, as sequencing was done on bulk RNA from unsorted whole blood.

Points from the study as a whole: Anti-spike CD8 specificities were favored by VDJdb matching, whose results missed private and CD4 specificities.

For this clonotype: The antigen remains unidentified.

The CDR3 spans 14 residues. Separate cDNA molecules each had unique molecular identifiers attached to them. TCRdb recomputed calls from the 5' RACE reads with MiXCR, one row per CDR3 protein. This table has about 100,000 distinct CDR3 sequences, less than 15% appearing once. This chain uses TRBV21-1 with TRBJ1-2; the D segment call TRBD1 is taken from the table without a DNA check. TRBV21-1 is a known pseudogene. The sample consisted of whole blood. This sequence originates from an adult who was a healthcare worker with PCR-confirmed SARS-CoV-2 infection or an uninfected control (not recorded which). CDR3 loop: CASRMGRGSYGYTF. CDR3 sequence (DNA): TGTGCCAGCAGGATGGGCAGGGGAAGCTATGGCTACACCTTC.